This T cell receptor (beta chain) appears in the sequencing data of a study of shared clonotypes between healthy human individuals. Evenly divided among several immunoSEQ plates was the genomic DNA of each subset. Per the original methods: With immunoSEQ giving junction-only sequences and no quality scores, filtering differed. The table came from immunoSEQ multiplex PCR; TCRdb's copy has only in-frame clones and leaves some out. V, J and clone size reflect that table, while D and trimming were determined from the DNA. The data contain around 600,000 clones, about 98% of them singletons. Naive CD8 cells lacked CD45RO, underwent positive selection for CCR7 and left out terminally differentiated effector memory CD45RA+ cells. CDR3 length: 15 residues. Germline CDR1 and CDR2: KGHSH and LQKENI. J lost 2 bases, V lost 2 bases, and 3 bases had no gene match. Comments on this clone: The antigen remains undetermined.

Regarding the study as a whole: Larger estimated richness was generally recorded for naive subsets relative to memory subsets.

The clonotype comes from a man between 25 and 39 years old in good health. The sample consisted of naive CD8+ T cells sorted from blood. The chain uses TRBV18 and TRBJ2-5, with 9 nucleotides matching TRBD1. The CDR3 here is CASSPGTGRQETQYF. The CDR3 DNA is TGTGCCAGCTCACCAGGGACAGGGAGACAAGAGACCCAGTACTTC.